This TCR beta chain was observed in a study of blood T cell repertoires in COVID-19. Study overall: Nucleic acid was either cDNA or gDNA, and it came from T cells, B-cell-depleted T cells, or PBMCs.

TCRdb's copy holds only in-frame clones and misses some; the assay was immunoSEQ multiplex PCR. The sample includes approximately 89,000 clones, roughly 80% of them seen just once. CDR3 length: 16 amino acids. V lost 2 bases and J 5 bases, leaving 19 bases between the germline ends. Germline V gene lookup returns CDR1 SGHRS and CDR2 YFSETQ. The receptor's source is a human donor in a cohort sampled during active COVID-19. The V and J genes are TRBV5-1 and TRBJ2-5; D is perhaps TRBD2 (5 bases). Material: peripheral blood. CDR3 in DNA: TGCGCCAGCAGCTTATCCGGGATTCCGGGCGGGGAGACCCAGTACTTC. Protein product: CASSLSGIPGGETQYF.